These T cell receptor beta chains were read from a single sample in a study of T cell repertoires in cytomegalovirus infection. Each CDR3 protein gets one entry after TCRdb re-called the reads with MiXCR. The sample carries hundreds of thousands of distinct CDR3 sequences, 8% to 9.5% recorded once. The specimen sequenced was PBMCs. These receptors were obtained from a human donor in good health (CMV status not recorded). Some clones in this sample may be carry-over from other donors' samples. CDR3s include the opening cysteine and the closing phenylalanine or tryptophan. Each record gives: CDR3 length, clone size, J gene, V gene, D gene, CDR3 DNA, CDR3 protein. The D gene is left open where the match is weak. Clone size is not always given. Where it is, it says once, few, many or a class for expanded clones.

15 . TRBJ1-5 TRBV27 . TGTGCCAGCAGTTTGGGACGCGTTAGCAATCAGCCCCAGCATTTT CASSLGRVSNQPQHF
15 . TRBJ2-1 TRBV20-1 TRBD1 TGCAGTGCTAGAAAAGGACAGGGTGGCGACAATGAGCAGTTCTTC CSARKGQGGDNEQFF
14 many TRBJ2-7 TRBV7-2 . TGTGCCAGCACCCTTAGGCCAGGTATCTACGAGCAGTACTTC CASTLRPGIYEQYF
13 . TRBJ1-5 TRBV12-3/TRBV12-4 . TGTGCCAGCAGCTGGACGGTGTATGGGCCCCAGCATTTT CASSWTVYGPQHF
15 few TRBJ2-5 TRBV7-2 TRBD1 TGTGCCAGCAGCTCCGGACAGGGAGGAGGGGAGACCCAGTACTTC CASSSGQGGGETQYF
15 few TRBJ2-4 TRBV7-2 TRBD1 TGTGCCAGCAGCTTAGTAAGGACAGGGTCGGACATTCAGTACTTC CASSLVRTGSDIQYF
14 . TRBJ2-7 TRBV19 . TGTGCCAGTAGGGCCCAGGGTTGGCCTGGCGAGCAGTACTTC CASRAQGWPGEQYF
14 many TRBJ2-5 TRBV7-9 TRBD1 TGTGCCAGCAGCCACTGGGACAGCCAAGAGACCCAGTACTTC CASSHWDSQETQYF
17 many TRBJ1-3 TRBV7-2 TRBD1 TGTGCCAGCAGCTTAGAACAGGGGGCGATCTCTGGAAACACCATATATTTT CASSLEQGAISGNTIYF
18 many TRBJ1-3 TRBV7-6 TRBD1 TGTGCCAGCAGCGACCCGGGACAGGGCTTATCCTCTGGAAACACCATATATTTT CASSDPGQGLSSGNTIYF
14 few TRBJ2-3 TRBV19 TRBD2 TGTGCCAGTATGACTAGCGGGGGCACAGATACGCAGTATTTT CASMTSGGTDTQYF
15 few TRBJ1-5 TRBV15 TRBD1 TGTGCCACCAGCTCCCGGGACAGTCCTAATCAGCCCCAGCATTTT CATSSRDSPNQPQHF
18 . TRBJ2-6 TRBV29-1 . TGCAGCGTGGGCTCGCTGGGCCATCTAGGGATAGGGGCCAACGTCCTGACTTTC CSVGSLGHLGIGANVLTF
13 many TRBJ2-1 TRBV19 . TGTGCCAGTAGTGCCCCGACGTCCCTAGCGTCTTTCTTC CASSAPTSLASFF
15 many TRBJ2-1 TRBV11-2 TRBD2 TGTGCCAGCAGGCGCGCGGGACTAGCCCCTTCGGAGCAGTTCTTC CASRRAGLAPSEQFF
17 few TRBJ2-1 TRBV14 TRBD1 TGTGCCAGCAGCCGAGGACCGGGACAGCCAAATTACAATGAGCAGTTCTTC CASSRGPGQPNYNEQFF
14 many TRBJ2-1 TRBV28 . TGTGCCAGCAGTTTCGCGGGACTGGTTTCTGAGCAGTTCTTC CASSFAGLVSEQFF
16 many TRBJ2-1 TRBV4-3 . TGCGCCAGCAGCCAATCCGGACCTATACCATGGGATGAGCAGTTCTTC CASSQSGPIPWDEQFF
17 few TRBJ2-6 TRBV4-3 . TGCGCCAGCAGCCAAGACGCCGCCCACTCTGGGGCCAACGTCCTGACTTTC CASSQDAAHSGANVLTF
17 few TRBJ2-6 TRBV19 TRBD2 TGTGCCAGTAAGGGCGGGAGGGGGTATTCTGGGGCCAACGTCCTGACTTTC CASKGGRGYSGANVLTF
14 few TRBJ2-5 TRBV19 . TGTGCCAGTAGTATGGTGGGGGTCTCCGGGACCCAGTACTTC CASSMVGVSGTQYF
13 few TRBJ2-7 TRBV5-1 TRBD1 TGCGCCAGCCGGACAGGCAACTCCTACGAGCAGTACTTC CASRTGNSYEQYF
15 many TRBJ2-1 TRBV4-1 . TGCGCCAGCAGGAAAAAGGGGCAGGGGGGCAATGAGCAGTTCTTC CASRKKGQGGNEQFF
12 . TRBJ2-5 TRBV20-1 . TGCAGTGCCGCGCGGTCTGTGGAGACCCAGTACTTC CSAARSVETQYF
16 . TRBJ2-1 TRBV4-1 TRBD1 TGCGCCAGCAGCCAAGATAGGGGACAGGGGTACAATGAGCAGTTCTTC CASSQDRGQGYNEQFF
15 few TRBJ1-6 TRBV4-2 . TGTGCCAGCAGCCAAGATAAGGCAGTCGAGTCACCCCTCCACTTT CASSQDKAVESPLHF
16 few TRBJ2-2 TRBV27 TRBD2 TGTGCCAGCAGTGCTAGCGGGAGAACCAACACCGGGGAGCTGTTTTTT CASSASGRTNTGELFF
14 many TRBJ2-5 TRBV12-5 . TGTGCTAGTGGTTTGTCGGCATCCGCGGAGACCCAGTACTTC CASGLSASAETQYF
17 few TRBJ2-3 TRBV28 TRBD2 TGTGCCAGCAGTCCAGGGACTAGCGGGGCTAGCACAGATACGCAGTATTTT CASSPGTSGASTDTQYF
14 many TRBJ1-1 TRBV6-6 . TGTGCCAGCAGTTACTCGATTGGGGAGACTGAAGCTTTCTTT CASSYSIGETEAFF